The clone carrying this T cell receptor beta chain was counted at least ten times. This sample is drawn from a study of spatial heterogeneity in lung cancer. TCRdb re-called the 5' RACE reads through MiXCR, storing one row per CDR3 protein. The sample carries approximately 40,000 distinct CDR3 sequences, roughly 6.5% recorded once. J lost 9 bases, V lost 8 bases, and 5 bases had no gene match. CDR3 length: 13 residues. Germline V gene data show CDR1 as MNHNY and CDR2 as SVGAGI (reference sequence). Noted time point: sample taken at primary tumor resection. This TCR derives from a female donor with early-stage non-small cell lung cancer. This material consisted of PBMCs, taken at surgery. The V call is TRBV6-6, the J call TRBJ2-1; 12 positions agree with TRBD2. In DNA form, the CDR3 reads TGTGCCAGCCTAGCGGGAGGGCCAGTTGAGCAGTTCTTC. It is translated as CASLAGGPVEQFF.